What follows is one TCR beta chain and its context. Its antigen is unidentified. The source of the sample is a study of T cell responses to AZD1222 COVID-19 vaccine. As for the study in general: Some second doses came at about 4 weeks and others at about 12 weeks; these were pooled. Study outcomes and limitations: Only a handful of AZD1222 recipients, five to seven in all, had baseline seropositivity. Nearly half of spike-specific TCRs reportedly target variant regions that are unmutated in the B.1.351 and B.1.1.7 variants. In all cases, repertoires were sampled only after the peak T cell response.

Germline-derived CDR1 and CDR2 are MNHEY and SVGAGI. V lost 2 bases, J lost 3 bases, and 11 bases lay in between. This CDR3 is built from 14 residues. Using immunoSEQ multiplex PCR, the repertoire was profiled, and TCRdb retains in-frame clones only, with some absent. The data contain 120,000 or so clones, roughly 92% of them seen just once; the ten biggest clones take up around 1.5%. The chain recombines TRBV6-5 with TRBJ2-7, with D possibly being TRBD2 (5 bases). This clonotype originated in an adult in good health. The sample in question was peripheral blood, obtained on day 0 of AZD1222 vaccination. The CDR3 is CASSYMRASYEQYF. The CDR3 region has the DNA TGTGCCAGCAGTTACATGAGGGCGAGCTACGAGCAGTACTTC.